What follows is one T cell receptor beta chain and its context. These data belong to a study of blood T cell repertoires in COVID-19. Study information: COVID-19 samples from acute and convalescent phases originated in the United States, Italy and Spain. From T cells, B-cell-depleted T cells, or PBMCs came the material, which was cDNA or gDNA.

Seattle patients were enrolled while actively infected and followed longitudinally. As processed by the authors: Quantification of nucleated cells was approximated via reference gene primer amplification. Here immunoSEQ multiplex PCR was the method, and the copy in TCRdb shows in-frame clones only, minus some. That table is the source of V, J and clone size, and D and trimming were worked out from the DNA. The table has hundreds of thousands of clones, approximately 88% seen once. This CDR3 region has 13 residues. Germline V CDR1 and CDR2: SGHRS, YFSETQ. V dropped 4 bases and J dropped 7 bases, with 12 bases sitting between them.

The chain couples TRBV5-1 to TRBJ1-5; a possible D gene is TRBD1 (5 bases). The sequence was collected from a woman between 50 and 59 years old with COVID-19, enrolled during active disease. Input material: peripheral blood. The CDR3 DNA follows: TGCGCCAGCAGCACGGACATGAACCAGCCCCAGCATTTT. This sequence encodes CASSTDMNQPQHF.